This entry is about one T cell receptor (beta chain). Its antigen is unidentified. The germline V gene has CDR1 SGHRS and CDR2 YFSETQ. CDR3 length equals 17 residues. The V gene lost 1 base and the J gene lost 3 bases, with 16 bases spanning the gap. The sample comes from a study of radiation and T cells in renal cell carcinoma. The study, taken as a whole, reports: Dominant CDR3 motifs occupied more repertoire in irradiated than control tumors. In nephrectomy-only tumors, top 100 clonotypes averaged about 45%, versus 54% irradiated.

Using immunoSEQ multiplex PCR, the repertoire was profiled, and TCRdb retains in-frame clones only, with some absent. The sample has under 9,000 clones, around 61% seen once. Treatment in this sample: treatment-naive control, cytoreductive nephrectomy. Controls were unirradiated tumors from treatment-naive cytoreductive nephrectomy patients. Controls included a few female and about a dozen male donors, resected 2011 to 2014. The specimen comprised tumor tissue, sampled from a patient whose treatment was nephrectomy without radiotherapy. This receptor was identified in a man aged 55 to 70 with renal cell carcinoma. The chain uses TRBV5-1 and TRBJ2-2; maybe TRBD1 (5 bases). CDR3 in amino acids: CASSLSLGPVDTGELFF. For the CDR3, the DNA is TGCGCCAGCAGCTTGAGTCTGGGGCCCGTGGACACCGGGGAGCTGTTTTTT.